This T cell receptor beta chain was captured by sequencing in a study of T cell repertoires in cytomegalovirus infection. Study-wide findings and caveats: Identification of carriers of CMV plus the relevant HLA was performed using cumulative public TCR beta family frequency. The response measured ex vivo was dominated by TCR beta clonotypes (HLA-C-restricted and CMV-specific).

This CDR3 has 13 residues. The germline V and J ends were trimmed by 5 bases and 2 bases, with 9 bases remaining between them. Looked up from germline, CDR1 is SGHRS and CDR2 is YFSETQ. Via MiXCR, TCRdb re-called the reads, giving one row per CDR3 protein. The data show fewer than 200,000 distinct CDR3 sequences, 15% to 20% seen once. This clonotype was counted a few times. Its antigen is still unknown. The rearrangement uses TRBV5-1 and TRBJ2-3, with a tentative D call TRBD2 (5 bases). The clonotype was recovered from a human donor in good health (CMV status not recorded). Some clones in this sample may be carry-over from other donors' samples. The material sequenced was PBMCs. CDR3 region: CASSSVLTDTQYF. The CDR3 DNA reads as TGCGCCAGCAGTAGCGTGCTCACAGATACGCAGTATTTT.